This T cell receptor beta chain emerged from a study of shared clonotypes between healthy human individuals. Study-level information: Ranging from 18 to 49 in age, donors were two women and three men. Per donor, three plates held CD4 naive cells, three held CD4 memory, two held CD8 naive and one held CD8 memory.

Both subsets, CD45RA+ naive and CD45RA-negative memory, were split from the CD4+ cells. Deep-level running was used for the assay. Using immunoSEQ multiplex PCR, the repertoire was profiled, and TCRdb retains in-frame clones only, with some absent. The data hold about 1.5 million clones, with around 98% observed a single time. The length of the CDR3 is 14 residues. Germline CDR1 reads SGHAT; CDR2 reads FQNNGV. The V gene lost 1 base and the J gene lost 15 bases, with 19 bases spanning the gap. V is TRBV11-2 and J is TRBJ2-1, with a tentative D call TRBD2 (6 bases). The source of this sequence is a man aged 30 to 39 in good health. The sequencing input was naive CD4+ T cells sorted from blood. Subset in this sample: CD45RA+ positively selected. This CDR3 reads CASSLGIMREVMFF. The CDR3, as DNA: TGTGCCAGCAGCTTAGGAATAATGAGGGAGGTGATGTTCTTC. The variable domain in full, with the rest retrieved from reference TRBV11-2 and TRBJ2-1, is EAGVAQSPRYKIIEKRQSVAFWCNPISGHATLYWYQQILGQGPKLLIQFQNNGVVDDSQLPKDRFSAERLKGVDSTLKIQPAKLEDSAVYLCASSLGIMREVMFFGPGTRLTVL.